This T cell receptor beta chain comes out of a study of response to subunit inactivated influenza vaccine. Study observations and caveats: It was the authors' suggestion that each seasonal influenza vaccination recruits few new T cells.

TCRdb re-analysed the RT-PCR reads in MiXCR, keeping a single row per CDR3 protein. The table includes about 540,000 distinct CDR3 sequences, roughly a quarter detected once. The CDR3 consists of 14 residues. V lost 4 bases, J lost 4 bases, and 11 bases lay in between. Turning to this clonotype: The target antigen is unknown.

This sample was also put to use in a study of T cells expressing NK-cell markers. This second study says: TCR beta cDNA was generated via 5'RACE template switching incorporating UMIs. The study found these clonotypes also leading the CD3+CD56-NKG2C+ fraction in a handful of donors.

The sequence was collected from a man over 45 who received an inactivated influenza vaccine. This material consisted of CD4+ T cells sorted from PBMCs, taken 11 to 12 days after vaccination. The chain has TRBV12-3 or TRBV12-4 and TRBJ2-1, with D perhaps TRBD2 (6 bases). The chain's CDR3 is CASSSLSGYNEQFF. CDR3 sequence (DNA): TGTGCCAGCAGTTCACTTAGCGGTTACAATGAGCAGTTCTTC.